The 32 T cell receptor beta chains below come from one sample, sequenced in a study of cytomegalovirus exposure and HLA in healthy donors. The primer mix had 60 Vbeta and 13 Jbeta primers. Sequencing used immunoSEQ multiplex PCR; TCRdb keeps in-frame clones, though not all of them. The table shows 150,000 or so clones, with roughly 78% occurring only once. Sequencing used PBMCs. These receptors were collected from a man aged 18 to 30 in good health and CMV-seropositive.

The chain carries TRBV5-1 and TRBJ1-2; 7 bases agree with TRBD1. V lost 0 bases and J lost 3; bases outside the gene matches: 8. The CDR3 extends over 16 amino acids. Germline assignment: CDR1 SGHRS and CDR2 YFSETQ. CDR3 in amino acids: CASSLGQGFGDYGYTF. In DNA, the CDR3 is TGCGCCAGCAGCTTGGGACAGGGCTTCGGAGACTATGGCTACACCTTC.

A few counts support this clone. V and J are TRBV28 and TRBJ2-7, with TRBD2 as a possible D gene (5 bases). This CDR3 region has 12 residues. CDR1 is MDHEN, CDR2 SYDVKM, per germline. Trimming took off 3 bases at V and 6 bases at J, with 9 bases between the two ends. The CDR3 nucleotides are TGTGCCAGCAGTTTTAGCGTGAGCGAGCAGTACTTC. Translation gives CASSFSVSEQYF. Based on the CDR3 plus reference TRBV28 and TRBJ2-7, the full variable domain is DVKVTQSSRYLVKRTGEKVFLECVQDMDHENMFWYRQDPGLGLRLIYFSYDVKMKEKGDIPEGYSVSREKKERFSLILESASTNQTSMYLCASSFSVSEQYFGPGTRLTVT.

This clone was counted a single time. The genes are TRBV7-9 and TRBJ1-1, with D possibly being TRBD1 (5 bases). The V end was cut by 5 bases, the J end by 1 base, with 17 bases between. Germline V gene lookup returns CDR1 SEHNR and CDR2 FQNEAQ (reference sequence). This CDR3 region has 16 residues. The CDR3 DNA follows: TGTGCCAGCAGCCACGGTCAAGGGGAGGGGAACACTGAAGCTTTCTTT. Amino acids: CASSHGQGEGNTEAFF.

J is TRBJ2-5 and V is TRBV15; TRBD1 is a possible D gene (6 bases). Germline V CDR1 and CDR2: LNHNV, YYDKDF (reference sequence). The CDR3 loop spans 15 amino acids. Trimming pared 5 bases from V and 2 bases from J, leaving 15 bases between. The CDR3 DNA reads TGTGCCACCAGCCTAGGGGGAAATACACAAGAGACCCAGTACTTC. Translating gives CATSLGGNTQETQYF.

V and J are TRBV6-5 and TRBJ1-1; a possible D gene is TRBD1 (5 bases). The CDR3 consists of 13 residues. Trimming cost V 2 bases and J 6 bases, with 10 bases left between them. Germline V CDR1 and CDR2: MNHEY, SVGAGI. The CDR3 spells CASSYGGWAEAFF. The CDR3 region has the DNA TGTGCCAGCAGTTACGGGGGGTGGGCTGAAGCTTTCTTT.

This clone appeared a few times. The chain couples TRBV4-1 to TRBJ2-5, with 7 bases that match TRBD2. Germline loops: CDR1 MGHRA, CDR2 YSYEKL. V dropped 0 bases and J dropped 7; count of bases not matched to a gene: 14. There are 17 residues in the CDR3. This CDR3 reads CASSQDFKSSGRGTQYF. The CDR3 DNA follows: TGCGCCAGCAGCCAAGATTTCAAGTCTAGCGGTCGCGGGACCCAGTACTTC.

V gene TRBV7-3 combines with J gene TRBJ2-3, with D possibly TRBD1 on 6 matching bases. Looked up from germline, CDR1 is SGHTA and CDR2 is FQGTGA. The CDR3 is made up of 15 amino acids. V was trimmed by 5 bases and J by 0 bases, leaving 12 bases between them. The CDR3 sequence is CASSLQGPSTDTQYF. CDR3 sequence (DNA): TGTGCCAGCAGCCTACAGGGTCCTAGCACAGATACGCAGTATTTT.

The chain links TRBV28 to TRBJ1-1; 10 nucleotides agree with TRBD1. Germline CDR1 and CDR2: MDHEN and SYDVKM. This CDR3 region has 15 residues. Trimming removed 8 bases from V and 3 bases from J; junction bases left unmatched: 9. The CDR3, as DNA: TGTGCCAGCTGCTCAGACAGGGGGCTGGACACTGAAGCTTTCTTT. Translating gives CASCSDRGLDTEAFF.

The chain carries TRBV5-1 and TRBJ2-6; no reliable D call. The V end was cut by 1 base, the J end by 0 bases, with 5 bases between. CDR1 and CDR2 from the germline V gene are SGHRS and YFSETQ. CDR3 size: 15 residues. CDR3 nucleotide sequence: TGCGCCAGCAGCTTGACAGTCTCTGGGGCCAACGTCCTGACTTTC. The encoded protein is CASSLTVSGANVLTF.

The chain employs TRBV10-1 and TRBJ2-1, with D possibly matching TRBD2 (6 bases). In germline, CDR1 is WNHNN, CDR2 SYGVQD (reference sequence). The CDR3 has 14 amino acids. V was clipped by 2 bases and J by 7 bases, with 12 bases between them. The CDR3: CASSEASVWNEQFF. For the CDR3, the DNA is TGCGCCAGCAGTGAGGCTAGCGTCTGGAATGAGCAGTTCTTC.

The chain joins TRBV2 to TRBJ2-7, with D tentatively TRBD2 (6 bases). V lost 5 bases to trimming and J lost 2 bases, with 16 bases between them. CDR3 size: 15 residues. The germline V gene encodes CDR1 SNHLY and CDR2 FYNNEI. The CDR3 DNA reads as TGTGCCAGCAGTTCTAATAGCGGACTAACCTACGAGCAGTACTTC. Amino acids: CASSSNSGLTYEQYF.

The chain uses TRBV19 and TRBJ1-4; D remains ambiguous. The germline V gene encodes CDR1 LNHDA and CDR2 SQIVND (reference sequence). With 10 bases removed from V and 2 bases from J, the gap between germline ends came to 17 bases. This CDR3 contains 15 residues. The CDR3, as DNA: TGTGCCACCCGGCGGGGAGGAAGGACTAATGAAAAACTGTTTTTT. Its translation is CATRRGGRTNEKLFF.

The rearrangement joins TRBV6-7 to TRBJ1-3; D gene ambiguous. TRBV6-7 is known as an ORF, though its function is uncertain. This CDR3 is built from 14 residues. The ends were cut back, 6 bases at V and 2 bases at J, with 11 bases in the middle. The CDR3, as DNA: TGTGCCAGCAGCCCTACCCCAACTGGAAACACCATATATTTT. This gives the protein CASSPTPTGNTIYF.

The rearrangement uses TRBV28 and TRBJ1-2, with D tentatively TRBD1 (5 bases). The length of the CDR3 is 13 residues. Germline CDR1 reads MDHEN; CDR2 reads SYDVKM. V lost 6 bases to trimming and J lost 6 bases, with 14 bases between them. The CDR3 DNA follows: TGTGCCAGCAGGACAGTCGTCGGTGATGGCTACACCTTC. Encoded protein: CASRTVVGDGYTF.

The genes are TRBV4-2 and TRBJ1-5; a weak D match, TRBD1 (6 bases). Germline lookup yields CDR1 LGHNA and CDR2 YNFKEQ. Trimming took 1 base from V and 2 from J, leaving 9 bases between them. CDR3 size: 15 residues. CDR3 DNA: TGTGCCAGCAGCCAAGGCTCAGGGGGCAATCAGCCCCAGCATTTT. Its protein product is CASSQGSGGNQPQHF.

This chain links TRBV6-6 with TRBJ1-6; the D is unclear. Trimming pared 7 bases from V and 14 bases from J, leaving 24 bases between. The CDR3 loop spans 15 amino acids. CDR1 MNHNY and CDR2 SVGAGI come from the germline V gene (reference sequence). The CDR3 region is CASTPPGREVLTLHF. The CDR3 DNA is TGTGCCAGCACTCCGCCAGGACGGGAAGTTCTAACCCTCCACTTT.

A few counts support this clone. The chain recombines TRBV5-1 with TRBJ1-3, with no clear D. The CDR3 runs 14 residues. Between the trimmed V and J ends, which lost 5 bases and 0 bases, there was a span of 9 bases. From germline, CDR1 is SGHRS and CDR2 YFSETQ. The CDR3 coding sequence is TGCGCCAGCAGGGAGGATAACTCTGGAAACACCATATATTTT. It translates to CASREDNSGNTIYF.

This clone was picked up a small number of times. Additional DNA sequences in this sample encode the identical CDR3. The V and J genes are TRBV5-1 and TRBJ1-1; TRBD1 might be the D (6 bases). Germline V lookup: CDR1 SGHRS, CDR2 YFSETQ. V was trimmed by 1 base and J by 1 base, leaving 11 bases between them. This CDR3 contains 15 residues. CDR3 sequence reads: CASSLQGMENTEAFF. The CDR3 region has the DNA TGCGCCAGCAGCTTGCAGGGGATGGAGAACACTGAAGCTTTCTTT.

The chain joins TRBV27 to TRBJ2-7, with D tentatively TRBD2 (6 bases). The CDR3 is made up of 13 amino acids. From germline, CDR1 is MNHEY and CDR2 SMNVEV (reference sequence). V lost 3 bases and J 6 bases, leaving 12 bases between the germline ends. CDR3 protein: CASSFERVGEQYF. Written as DNA, the CDR3 is TGTGCCAGCAGTTTCGAGCGGGTAGGCGAGCAGTACTTC.

The rearrangement links TRBV27 to TRBJ1-2; no reliable D call. This CDR3 comprises 12 residues. Germline CDR1 reads MNHEY; CDR2 reads SMNVEV (reference sequence). V was clipped by 8 bases and J by 2 bases, with 9 bases between them. This chain's CDR3 is CASSAGNYGYTF. CDR3 coding DNA: TGTGCCAGCTCCGCGGGGAACTATGGCTACACCTTC.

The chain is built from TRBV27 and TRBJ2-2, with TRBD1 matching over 8 bases. The V and J ends lost 4 bases and 3 bases, in that order; junction bases with no gene match: 7. The CDR3 sequence is 16 residues long. CDR1 and CDR2 from the germline V gene are MNHEY and SMNVEV (reference sequence). The CDR3: CASSWMDRVHTGELFF. The CDR3 DNA sequence: TGTGCCAGCAGTTGGATGGACAGGGTCCACACCGGGGAGCTGTTTTTT.

The chain carries TRBV19 and TRBJ2-1, with 7 bases identical to TRBD2. Looked up from germline, CDR1 is LNHDA and CDR2 is SQIVND (reference sequence). V trimming: 5 bases; J trimming: 2 bases; junction bases outside the gene matches: 12. The CDR3 has 17 amino acids. In DNA, the CDR3 is TGTGCCAGTAGTCTTCCCCCTAGCGGAAGTACCTACAATGAGCAGTTCTTC. It translates to CASSLPPSGSTYNEQFF.

The chain couples TRBV10-1 to TRBJ2-1; TRBD1 matches at 10 bases. Trimming took 0 bases from V and 7 from J; bases not matched to a gene: 6. Germline V gives CDR1 WNHNN, CDR2 SYGVQD (reference sequence). CDR3 length: 16 amino acids. For the CDR3, the DNA is TGCGCCAGCAGTGAGTCGACCGGGACAGGGGAAAATGAGCAGTTCTTC. Amino acid sequence: CASSESTGTGENEQFF.

The chain combines TRBV5-1 with TRBJ2-4, with TRBD1 matching 9 bases. Germline V gene sequence: CDR1 SGHRS, CDR2 YFSETQ. The J segment lost 2 bases and the V segment lost 4 bases, leaving 4 bases of the junction unmatched. The length of the CDR3 is 15 residues. CDR3 region: CASSHGQGPKNIQYF. CDR3 nucleotide sequence: TGCGCCAGCAGCCACGGACAGGGGCCCAAAAACATTCAGTACTTC.

This rearrangement joins TRBV27 to TRBJ2-3, with D possibly being TRBD1 (7 bases). V lost 4 bases and J lost 1, with 12 bases in between. The CDR3 spans 15 residues. Germline V gene sequence: CDR1 MNHEY, CDR2 SMNVEV (reference sequence). The CDR3 region has the DNA TGTGCCAGCAGTTCGCGGGACAGCCGCACAGATACGCAGTATTTT. Protein product: CASSSRDSRTDTQYF.

The chain couples TRBV6-5 to TRBJ2-7; no clear D gene. Germline CDR1 and CDR2: MNHEY and SVGAGI. The CDR3 loop spans 13 amino acids. Trimming cost V 2 bases and J 0 bases, with 5 bases left between them. The CDR3 sequence is CASSYGPSYEQYF. In DNA form, the CDR3 reads TGTGCCAGCAGTTACGGCCCCTCCTACGAGCAGTACTTC.

The chain uses TRBV10-3 and TRBJ2-1; TRBD2 matches 12 bases. The CDR3 is made up of 14 amino acids. The V and J ends lost 4 bases and 8 bases, in that order; junction bases with no gene match: 3. Looked up from germline, CDR1 is ENHRY and CDR2 is SYGVKD. DNA for the CDR3: TGTGCCATCAGTGGAGGACTAGCGGGATATGAGCAGTTCTTC. Translation gives CAISGGLAGYEQFF.

The J gene is TRBJ1-1, the V gene TRBV27; tentatively, D is TRBD1 (5 bases). V gave up 1 base and J gave up 5 bases, with 11 bases separating them. This CDR3 comprises 14 residues. Per germline, CDR1 MNHEY and CDR2 SMNVEV (reference sequence). CDR3 protein: CASSLFFGATEAFF. The CDR3 region has the DNA TGTGCCAGCAGTTTATTCTTTGGGGCGACTGAAGCTTTCTTT.

J is TRBJ1-5 and V is TRBV30; D remains unclear. V was cut by 0 bases and J by 2 bases, with 14 bases left in between. The CDR3 has 16 amino acids. Germline lookup yields CDR1 GTSNPN and CDR2 SVGIG (reference sequence). CDR3 coding DNA: TGTGCCTGGAGTGTAGTCGGAGCGGGAGGCAATCAGCCCCAGCATTTT. This encodes CAWSVVGAGGNQPQHF.

V usage is TRBV6-1 and J usage is TRBJ1-1; possibly TRBD1 for D (6 bases). V lost 5 bases, J lost 6 bases, and 16 bases lay in between. Germline V gene data show CDR1 as MNHNS and CDR2 as SASEGT. This CDR3 has 14 amino acids. The CDR3 coding sequence is TGTGCCAGCAGTTCCGCGTACAGGGCCGCTGAAGCTTTCTTT. As protein: CASSSAYRAAEAFF.

V usage is TRBV5-1 and J usage is TRBJ2-7, with 7 nucleotides matching TRBD1. V shed 0 bases and J 3 bases; nucleotides not matched to a gene: 9. The CDR3 totals 16 residues. Looked up from germline, CDR1 is SGHRS and CDR2 is YFSETQ. CDR3 region: CASSLGQGTKGYEQYF. In DNA form, the CDR3 reads TGCGCCAGCAGCTTGGGACAGGGTACCAAAGGCTACGAGCAGTACTTC.

The J gene is TRBJ2-3, the V gene TRBV28; 7 bases are a match to TRBD2. This CDR3 comprises 16 residues. The ends lost 4 bases at V and 0 bases at J; junction bases unmatched: 7. Per the germline V gene, CDR1 is MDHEN and CDR2 is SYDVKM. In DNA, the CDR3 is TGTGCCAGCAGTTCCCGCAGGACTAGAAGCACAGATACGCAGTATTTT. Residues: CASSSRRTRSTDTQYF.